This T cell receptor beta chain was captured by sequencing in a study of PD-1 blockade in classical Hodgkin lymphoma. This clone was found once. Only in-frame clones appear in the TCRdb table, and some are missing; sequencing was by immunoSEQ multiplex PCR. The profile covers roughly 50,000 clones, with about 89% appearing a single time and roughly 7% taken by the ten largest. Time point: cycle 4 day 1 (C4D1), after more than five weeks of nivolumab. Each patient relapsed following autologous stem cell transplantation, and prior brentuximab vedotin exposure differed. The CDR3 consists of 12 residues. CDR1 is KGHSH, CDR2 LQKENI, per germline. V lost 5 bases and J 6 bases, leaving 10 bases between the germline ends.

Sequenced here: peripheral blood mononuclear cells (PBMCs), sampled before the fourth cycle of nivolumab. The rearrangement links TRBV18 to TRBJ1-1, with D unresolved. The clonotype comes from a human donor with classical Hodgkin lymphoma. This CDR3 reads CASSSFKAEAFF. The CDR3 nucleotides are TGTGCCAGCTCATCTTTTAAAGCTGAAGCTTTCTTT.